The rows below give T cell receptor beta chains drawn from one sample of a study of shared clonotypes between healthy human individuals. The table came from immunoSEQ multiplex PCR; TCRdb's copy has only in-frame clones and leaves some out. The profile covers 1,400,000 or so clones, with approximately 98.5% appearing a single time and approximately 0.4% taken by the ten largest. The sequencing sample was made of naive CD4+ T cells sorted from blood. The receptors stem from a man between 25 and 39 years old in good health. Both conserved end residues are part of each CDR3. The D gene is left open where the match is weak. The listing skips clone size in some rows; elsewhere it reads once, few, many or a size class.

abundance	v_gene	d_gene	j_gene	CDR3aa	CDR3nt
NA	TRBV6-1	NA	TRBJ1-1	CASSETPGTIRRNTEAFF	TGTGCCAGCAGTGAAACCCCAGGTACGATTAGGCGGAACACTGAAGCTTTCTTT
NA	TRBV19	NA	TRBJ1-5	CASSSQGYGNQPQHF	TGTGCCAGTAGTTCCCAGGGGTACGGCAATCAGCCCCAGCATTTT
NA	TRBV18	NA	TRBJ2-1	CASSPGASREQFF	TGTGCCAGCTCACCAGGGGCGTCTAGGGAGCAGTTCTTC
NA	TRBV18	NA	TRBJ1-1	CASSPPRGANTEAFF	TGTGCCAGCTCACCACCGCGGGGCGCGAACACTGAAGCTTTCTTT
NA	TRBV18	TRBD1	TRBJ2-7	CASSPPGQGFEQYF	TGTGCCAGCTCACCACCGGGACAGGGGTTCGAGCAGTACTTC
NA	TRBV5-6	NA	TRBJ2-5	CASSLRVGIQETQYF	TGTGCCAGCAGCTTGCGGGTAGGGATCCAAGAGACCCAGTACTTC
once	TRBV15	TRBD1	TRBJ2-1	CATSNKRDSPYNEQFF	TGTGCCACCAGCAATAAAAGGGACAGCCCCTACAATGAGCAGTTCTTC
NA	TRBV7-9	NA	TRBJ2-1	CASSPPSGRKDNEQFF	TGTGCCAGCAGCCCCCCTTCGGGCAGGAAGGACAATGAGCAGTTCTTC
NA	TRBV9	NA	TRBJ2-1	CASSVAEQGNNEQFF	TGTGCCAGCAGCGTAGCGGAACAGGGAAACAATGAGCAGTTCTTC
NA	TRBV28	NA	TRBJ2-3	CASSLGGTDTQYF	TGTGCCAGCAGCCTCGGAGGCACAGATACGCAGTATTTT
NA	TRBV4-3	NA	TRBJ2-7	CASSRQGTGTYEQYF	TGCGCCAGCAGCCGGCAGGGGACCGGCACCTACGAGCAGTACTTC
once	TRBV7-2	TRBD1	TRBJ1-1	CASSSYRGTEAFF	TGTGCCAGCAGCTCGTACAGGGGGACTGAAGCTTTCTTT
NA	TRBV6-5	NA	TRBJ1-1	CASRPGGLGNTEAFF	TGTGCCAGCAGACCCGGGGGTCTGGGGAACACTGAAGCTTTCTTT
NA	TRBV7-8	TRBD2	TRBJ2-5	CASSLELAGVETQYF	TGTGCCAGCAGCTTAGAGCTAGCGGGAGTGGAGACCCAGTACTTC
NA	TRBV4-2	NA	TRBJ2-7	CASSQDLIGGEQYF	TGTGCCAGCAGCCAAGATCTCATCGGGGGCGAGCAGTACTTC
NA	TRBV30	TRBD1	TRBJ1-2	CAWSGNHRGLFGYTF	TGTGCCTGGAGTGGGAACCACAGGGGGCTCTTTGGCTACACCTTC
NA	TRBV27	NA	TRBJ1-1	CASRAGEDLEAFF	TGTGCCAGCAGGGCAGGGGAGGACCTTGAAGCTTTCTTT
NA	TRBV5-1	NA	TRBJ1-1	CASSLDTLEAFF	TGCGCCAGCAGCTTGGACACTCTTGAAGCTTTCTTT
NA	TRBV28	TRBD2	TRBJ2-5	CASRPIGTTSGTQYF	TGTGCCAGCAGGCCTATAGGGACTACAAGTGGGACCCAGTACTTC
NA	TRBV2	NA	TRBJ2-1	CASRPPDWEKEQFF	TGTGCCAGCAGGCCCCCCGACTGGGAGAAGGAGCAGTTCTTC
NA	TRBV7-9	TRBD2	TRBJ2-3	CASSTGTSGHTDTQYF	TGTGCCAGCAGCACCGGGACTAGCGGGCACACAGATACGCAGTATTTT
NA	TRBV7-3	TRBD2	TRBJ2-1	CASSPSGSVSYNEQFF	TGTGCCAGCAGCCCGAGCGGGAGCGTTTCCTACAATGAGCAGTTCTTC
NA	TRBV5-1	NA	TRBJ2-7	CASSTLPGEQYF	TGCGCCAGCAGCACATTGCCGGGGGAGCAGTACTTC
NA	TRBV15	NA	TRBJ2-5	CATSRDFRGETQYF	TGTGCCACCAGCAGAGATTTCAGGGGAGAGACCCAGTACTTC
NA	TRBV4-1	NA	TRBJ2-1	CASSQEAPTGYNEQFF	TGCGCCAGCAGCCAAGAGGCCCCCACTGGCTACAATGAGCAGTTCTTC
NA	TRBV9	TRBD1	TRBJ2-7	CASSVQTGGEQYF	TGTGCCAGCAGCGTCCAGACAGGGGGCGAGCAGTACTTC
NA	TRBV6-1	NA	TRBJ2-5	CASGNSQETQYF	TGTGCCAGCGGGAACAGCCAAGAGACCCAGTACTTC
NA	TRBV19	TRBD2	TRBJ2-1	CASSRLGLASYNEQFF	TGTGCCAGTAGTAGGCTTGGACTAGCTTCCTACAATGAGCAGTTCTTC
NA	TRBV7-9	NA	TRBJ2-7	CASSGSAAYEQYF	TGTGCCAGCAGCGGTAGTGCGGCCTACGAGCAGTACTTC
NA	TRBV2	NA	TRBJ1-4	CASSAWGNEKLFF	TGTGCCAGCAGTGCTTGGGGGAATGAAAAACTGTTTTTT
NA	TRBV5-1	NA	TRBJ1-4	CASSLASPSEKLFF	TGCGCCAGCAGCCTCGCGTCACCGAGTGAAAAACTGTTTTTT
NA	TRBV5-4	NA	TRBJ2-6	CASSSGQSGANVLTF	TGTGCCAGCAGCTCCGGACAGTCTGGGGCCAACGTCCTGACTTTC